One and the same sample provided the 27 T cell receptor beta chains below, sequenced in a study of T cells in Graves' hyperthyroidism and ophthalmopathy. TCR beta CDR3 regions were amplified from RNA transcripts. HTBI primers drove first-round RT-PCR of the TCR CDR3. TCRdb redid the calling of the multiplex PCR reads with MiXCR, one entry per CDR3 protein. Here the sample spans fewer than 500,000 distinct CDR3 sequences, 14% to 15% being singletons. Sequencing was carried out using blood. The receptors were gathered from a man aged 18 to 29 with Graves' ophthalmopathy.

The chain recombines TRBV7-9 with TRBJ2-2, with D unresolved. Trimming shortened V by 6 bases and J by 2 bases, and 7 bases separated the two germline ends. The CDR3 has 13 amino acids. From germline, CDR1 is SEHNR and CDR2 FQNEAQ (reference sequence). This chain's CDR3 is CASRRQNTGELFF. For the CDR3, the DNA is TGTGCCAGCAGGCGTCAAAACACCGGGGAGCTGTTTTTT.

This clonotype was seen only a few times. The rearrangement links TRBV6-1 to TRBJ2-2; perhaps D is TRBD1 or TRBD2 (6 bases each). Trimming pared 5 bases from V and 6 bases from J, leaving 19 bases between. The germline CDR1 and CDR2 sequences are MNHNS and SASEGT. This CDR3 comprises 16 residues. CDR3 nucleotide sequence: TGTGCCAGCAGTTACGATGGCACGGGGGCCGCCGGGGAGCTGTTTTTT. Translation gives CASSYDGTGAAGELFF.

Concerning this clonotype itself: A read error may explain this, as a much larger clone is one base away. V and J are TRBV7-2 and TRBJ2-5; tentative D call: TRBD1 (5 bases). CDR1 is SGHTA, CDR2 FQGNSA, per germline. The CDR3 is made up of 16 amino acids. The CDR3 here is CASSSGPGMGQGTQYF. The CDR3 DNA is TGTGCCAGCAGCTCAGGCCCAGGGATGGGCCAAGGGACCCAGTACTTC.

This clonotype has only a few counts. The chain uses TRBV12-3 or TRBV12-4 and TRBJ1-5; D is perhaps TRBD1 (5 bases). CDR3 length equals 14 residues. The germline V and J ends were trimmed by 5 bases and 9 bases, with 17 bases remaining between them. Here the CDR3 DNA reads TGTGCCAGCAGTGCATCCCAGGGATCCTGGCCCCAGCATTTT. This sequence encodes CASSASQGSWPQHF.

This clonotype was counted at least ten times. V and J are TRBV5-1 and TRBJ2-1; 10 positions match TRBD2. The germline V gene has CDR1 SGHRS and CDR2 YFSETQ. Trimming removed 1 base from V and 7 bases from J; junction bases left unmatched: 5. The CDR3 contains 15 residues. CDR3 protein: CASSLSSGGGNEQFF. As DNA, the CDR3 is TGCGCCAGCAGCTTGTCTAGCGGGGGAGGGAATGAGCAGTTCTTC.

This clonotype has a count of ten or more. The V call is TRBV24-1, the J call TRBJ2-7; 7 bases are shared with TRBD2. V trimming: 4 bases; J trimming: 2 bases; junction bases outside the gene matches: 10. The V gene's germline CDR1 is KGHDR and CDR2 SFDVKD. This CDR3 has 16 residues. Here the CDR3 reads CATSDSFAGEPYEQYF. The CDR3 DNA follows: TGTGCCACCAGTGACTCCTTTGCGGGAGAGCCCTACGAGCAGTACTTC.

In its sample, this clonotype was seen a few times. This sequence joins TRBV10-1 and TRBJ2-7; no clear D gene. The CDR3 is 13 amino acids. Germline V gene lookup returns CDR1 WNHNN and CDR2 SYGVQD (reference sequence). V lost 2 bases, J lost 3 bases, and 8 bases lay in between. CDR3 protein: CASSEGGRYEQYF. CDR3 bases: TGCGCCAGCAGTGAGGGCGGACGCTACGAGCAGTACTTC.

This clonotype appeared many times. The chain links TRBV11-2 to TRBJ2-7; a possible D gene is TRBD1 (5 bases). Germline V lookup: CDR1 SGHAT, CDR2 FQNNGV. This CDR3 is built from 10 residues. V lost 5 bases to trimming and J lost 9 bases, with 8 bases between them. CDR3 sequence: CASSRQLQYF. The CDR3 DNA reads as TGTGCCAGCAGCAGACAGCTGCAGTACTTC.

This clonotype was counted ten times or more. CDR3: CASSPQGSRGINTEAFF. The CDR3 DNA reads TGTGCCAGCAGCCCACAAGGATCAAGGGGTATCAACACTGAAGCTTTCTTT. The V gene is TRBV7-8, the J gene TRBJ1-1, with D maybe TRBD1 (5 bases). The CDR3 runs 17 residues. Germline lookup yields CDR1 SGHVS and CDR2 FQNEAQ. The germline V and J ends were trimmed by 5 bases and 2 bases, with 21 bases remaining between them.

This clonotype was picked up a small number of times. The CDR3 DNA follows: TGTGCCAGCAGTTCATTTGACAGGGGCAAGGGGGAGCTGTTTTTT. It specifies CASSSFDRGKGELFF. V gene TRBV12-3 or TRBV12-4 combines with J gene TRBJ2-2, with 8 positions matching TRBD1. V dropped 4 bases and J dropped 8; count of bases not matched to a gene: 9. This CDR3 region has 15 residues.

This clonotype appeared many times. The rearrangement joins TRBV2 to TRBJ2-7, with D maybe TRBD1 (6 bases). Per germline, CDR1 SNHLY and CDR2 FYNNEI. The CDR3 spans 14 residues. V was trimmed by 6 bases and J by 2 bases, leaving 14 bases between them. The CDR3 region has the DNA TGTGCCAGCAGGGGGGCCGGTTGGCCCTACGAGCAGTACTTC. This sequence encodes CASRGAGWPYEQYF.

The V and J genes are TRBV20-1 and TRBJ2-1; D assignment may be TRBD1 or TRBD2 (5 bases each). The CDR3 is made up of 16 amino acids. Germline CDR1 and CDR2: DFQATT and SNEGSKA (reference sequence). V gave up 1 base and J gave up 4 bases, with 17 bases separating them. DNA for the CDR3: TGCAGTGCTAGAGCCTCAGGGCGGGCCCTGTACAATGAGCAGTTCTTC. Translating gives CSARASGRALYNEQFF.

The V gene is TRBV11-3, the J gene TRBJ2-3; 11 bases agree with TRBD2. The CDR3 extends over 15 amino acids. V shed 5 bases, J shed 4 bases, and the junction held 5 bases outside the gene matches. Germline CDR1 SGHNT, CDR2 YENEEA. The CDR3 DNA reads TGTGCCAGCAGCGGGATAGCGGGGGGGGCAGATACGCAGTATTTT. It codes for CASSGIAGGADTQYF.

The sample holds many counts of this clonotype. This sequence joins TRBV7-2 and TRBJ1-5; TRBD1 aligns across 9 bases. Per germline, CDR1 SGHTA and CDR2 FQGNSA. V lost 6 bases and J lost 4; bases outside the gene matches: 1. The CDR3 extends over 13 amino acids. The CDR3 sequence: CASRQGANQPQHF. CDR3 coding DNA: TGTGCCAGCAGACAGGGGGCTAATCAGCCCCAGCATTTT.

In this sample, this clonotype turned up many times. J is TRBJ2-7 and V is TRBV2, with 7 bases lining up with TRBD1. After removal of 7 bases from V and 2 bases from J, the junction contained 2 bases not matched to a gene. Germline V gene lookup returns CDR1 SNHLY and CDR2 FYNNEI. The length of the CDR3 is 12 residues. DNA for the CDR3: TGTGCCAGCAAAGGGACAGCCTACGAGCAGTACTTC. Translation gives CASKGTAYEQYF.

The rearrangement joins TRBV12-3 or TRBV12-4 to TRBJ2-1; possible D gene TRBD1, 5 bases. The CDR3 is made up of 10 amino acids. Trimming cost V 6 bases and J 14 bases, with 11 bases left between them. DNA of the CDR3: TGTGCCAGCAGAAAAGTCAGGGAGTTCTTC. Amino acid sequence: CASRKVREFF.

This clonotype has a count of ten or more. V is TRBV30 and J is TRBJ2-1; the D gene could be TRBD1 or TRBD2 (5 bases each). The V end lost 1 base, the J end lost 4 bases, and 14 bases lay between the germline ends. The CDR3 extends over 15 amino acids. CDR1 and CDR2 (germline): GTSNPN, SVGIG (reference sequence). The CDR3 here is CAWSEGASRYNEQFF. Written as DNA, the CDR3 is TGTGCCTGGAGTGAAGGGGCTAGCAGATACAATGAGCAGTTCTTC.

Ten or more counts support this clonotype. The chain is built from TRBV2 and TRBJ1-1, with D uncertain. The germline V and J ends were trimmed by 0 bases and 4 bases, with 9 bases remaining between them. Germline V lookup: CDR1 SNHLY, CDR2 FYNNEI. The CDR3 spans 14 residues. The CDR3 protein is CASSEARTGTEAFF. The CDR3 DNA is TGTGCCAGCAGTGAAGCCCGGACCGGCACTGAAGCTTTCTTT.

This clonotype was found many times. The J gene is TRBJ2-1, the V gene TRBV7-2; 14 nucleotides align to TRBD2. Germline V gene lookup returns CDR1 SGHTA and CDR2 FQGNSA. V lost 5 bases, J lost 14 bases, and 11 bases stayed unmatched. The CDR3 is 15 amino acids. The DNA for the CDR3 is TGTGCCAGCAGCCAGACTAGCGGGGGGGCCAGAGCGAAGTTCTTC. Translating gives CASSQTSGGARAKFF.

In this sample, this clonotype turned up many times. The V and J genes are TRBV5-1 and TRBJ2-3; D possibly corresponds to TRBD2 (5 bases). The germline V gene encodes CDR1 SGHRS and CDR2 YFSETQ. Trimming cost V 7 bases and J 2 bases, with 20 bases left between them. The CDR3 contains 16 residues. The CDR3 region has the DNA TGCGCCAGCGGATCTCAAACTAGAGCCCACACAGATACGCAGTATTTT. It specifies CASGSQTRAHTDTQYF.

This clonotype was counted many times. For the CDR3, the DNA is TGTGCCAGCATGACTAGCGGGGGGCCTCTGGGGGAGACCCAGTACTTC. Translated: CASMTSGGPLGETQYF. This rearrangement joins TRBV2 to TRBJ2-5; 13 bases are shared with TRBD2. J was trimmed by 5 bases and V by 7 bases; bases with no gene match: 10. There are 16 residues in the CDR3. CDR1 is SNHLY and CDR2 is FYNNEI in the germline V gene.

This clonotype was counted many times. The chain combines TRBV2 with TRBJ2-5; a weak D match, TRBD2 (5 bases). CDR3 length: 15 residues. V lost 3 bases, J lost 2 bases, and 13 bases lay in between. Germline CDR1 SNHLY, CDR2 FYNNEI. The CDR3 DNA reads TGTGCCAGCAGTGAGGTGAGGGTTTTACAAGAGACCCAGTACTTC. Its translation: CASSEVRVLQETQYF.

J is TRBJ2-2 and V is TRBV7-3, with D uncertain. This CDR3 contains 15 residues. CDR1 and CDR2 from the germline V gene are SGHTA and FQGTGA. Trimming took off 5 bases at V and 0 bases at J, with 10 bases between the two ends. Here the CDR3 reads CASSPGSTNTGELFF. The CDR3 nucleotides read TGTGCCAGCAGCCCTGGCTCTACGAACACCGGGGAGCTGTTTTTT.

This clonotype was counted a few times. The chain couples TRBV11-2 to TRBJ1-1; the D is unclear. The CDR3 totals 14 residues. Trimming removed 6 bases from V and 1 base from J, with 12 bases in between. Per germline, CDR1 SGHAT and CDR2 FQNNGV. CDR3 sequence (DNA): TGTGCCAGCAGGACCTATGCAGGGAACACTGAAGCTTTCTTT. Amino acid sequence: CASRTYAGNTEAFF.

Ten or more counts support this clonotype. The rearrangement links TRBV12-3 or TRBV12-4 to TRBJ2-1; 8 bases line up with TRBD2. The CDR3 is 16 residues long. V dropped 5 bases and J dropped 0; count of bases not matched to a gene: 6. The CDR3 region is CASSPLGTSSYNEQFF. In DNA form, the CDR3 reads TGTGCCAGCAGTCCCCTAGGGACTAGCTCCTACAATGAGCAGTTCTTC.

This clonotype was seen ten or more times. The chain uses TRBV10-3 and TRBJ2-7; perhaps TRBD2 as D (7 bases). V lost 4 bases, J lost 3 bases, and 19 bases lay in between. Germline CDR1 reads ENHRY; CDR2 reads SYGVKD. This CDR3 spans 16 amino acids. CDR3 bases: TGTGCCATCAGTGCCGCGGGGGCGGGAGCAGGCTACGAGCAGTACTTC. Translation: CAISAAGAGAGYEQYF.

This clonotype was detected ten times or more. The gene calls are TRBV3-1 and TRBJ2-7; tentative D call: TRBD2 (5 bases). V was clipped by 1 base and J by 0 bases, with 10 bases between them. Germline V gives CDR1 LGHDT, CDR2 YNNKEL (reference sequence). The CDR3 extends over 15 amino acids. CDR3 sequence: CASSQGVRVSYEQYF. The CDR3, as DNA: TGTGCCAGCAGCCAAGGTGTGCGGGTCTCCTACGAGCAGTACTTC.